Following are 10 T cell receptor beta chains from one sample sequenced in a study of vaccination effects on CD4 cells after COVID-19. No antigen has been identified for these receptors. Sequencing was performed with immunoSEQ multiplex PCR; in TCRdb, only in-frame clones are kept and a portion is missing. The table has about 27,000 clones, 77% seen once; the top ten hold 15% to 20%. Before sequencing took place, the ViraFEST assay used viral peptide pools to expand antigen-specific CD4+ T cells. At the end of 10 days of culture, CD4+ T cells were isolated. A PCR test confirmed that the person had SARS-CoV-2 infection between March and December 2020. The sample consisted of CD4+ T cells from PBMCs cultured with HCoV-NL63 spike peptides, taken before COVID-19 vaccination. The receptors derive from a human donor who had a prior SARS-CoV-2 infection.

This clone showed up just a few times. This chain connects TRBV15 to TRBJ1-1; D gene unclear. Germline V gene lookup returns CDR1 LNHNV and CDR2 YYDKDF (reference sequence). With 1 base removed from V and 0 bases from J, the gap between germline ends came to 9 bases. The CDR3 extends over 15 amino acids. In nucleotides, the CDR3 is TGTGCCACCAGCAGAGCGGCCAGTTTGAACACTGAAGCTTTCTTT. The encoded protein is CATSRAASLNTEAFF.

The chain recombines TRBV29-1 with TRBJ2-5; no firm D call. CDR1 and CDR2 (germline): SQVTM, ANQGSEA. The CDR3 sequence is 12 residues long. The V end was cut by 6 bases, the J end by 2 bases, with 10 bases between. The chain's CDR3 is CSVVRLQETQYF. For the CDR3, the DNA is TGCAGCGTGGTGCGGCTACAAGAGACCCAGTACTTC.

This clone has just one count. The chain is built from TRBV11-3 and TRBJ1-1; D is unclear. The germline V gene has CDR1 SGHNT and CDR2 YENEEA. Trimming took off 0 bases at V and 1 base at J, with 9 bases between the two ends. The CDR3 consists of 15 residues. As DNA, the CDR3 is TGTGCCAGCAGCTTAGAGGCGGGAGGGAACACTGAAGCTTTCTTT. It specifies CASSLEAGGNTEAFF.

The chain combines TRBV9 with TRBJ1-1; D might be TRBD1 (5 bases). V lost 4 bases, J lost 0 bases, and 10 bases lay in between. The CDR3 has 14 amino acids. Germline CDR1 reads SGDLS; CDR2 reads YYNGEE. CDR3 sequence (DNA): TGTGCCAGCAGCCCCGTGGGGGTGAACACTGAAGCTTTCTTT. It translates to CASSPVGVNTEAFF.

This chain links TRBV7-3 with TRBJ1-2; D unresolved. Germline values: CDR1 SGHTA, CDR2 FQGTGA. The CDR3 loop spans 14 amino acids. Between the trimmed V and J ends, which lost 6 bases and 8 bases, there was a span of 19 bases. The CDR3 DNA reads TGTGCCAGCAGTGCATCTTCGGGATTAGACGGCTACACCTTC. Its protein product is CASSASSGLDGYTF. Supplemented by reference TRBV7-3 and TRBJ1-2, the full variable domain reads GAGVSQTPSNKVTEKGKYVELRCDPISGHTALYWYRQSLGQGPEFLIYFQGTGAADDSGLPNDRFFAVRPEGSVSTLKIQRTERGDSAVYLCASSASSGLDGYTFGSGTRLTVV.

The J gene is TRBJ2-2, the V gene TRBV7-6; D perhaps matches TRBD2 (5 bases). The V gene lost 0 bases and the J gene lost 4 bases, with 9 bases spanning the gap. Germline-derived CDR1 and CDR2 are SGHVS and FNYEAQ. The CDR3 contains 15 residues. CDR3 amino acids: CASSLADSFTGELFF. The CDR3 DNA reads as TGTGCCAGCAGCTTAGCGGACTCATTCACCGGGGAGCTGTTTTTT.

The rearrangement uses TRBV5-6 and TRBJ2-4; 8 nucleotides line up with TRBD1. Germline V CDR1 and CDR2: SGHDT, YYEEEE. This CDR3 is built from 15 residues. The J segment lost 8 bases and the V segment lost 4 bases, leaving 11 bases of the junction unmatched. The DNA of the CDR3 is TGTGCCAGCAGCACGGAGTGGCAGGGGGCGGACATTCAGTACTTC. Protein product: CASSTEWQGADIQYF.

The chain recombines TRBV29-1 with TRBJ1-1; tentative D call: TRBD1 (5 bases). Trimming took off 5 bases at V and 0 bases at J, with 13 bases between the two ends. The V gene's germline CDR1 is SQVTM and CDR2 ANQGSEA. The CDR3 totals 14 residues. CDR3 DNA: TGCAGCGTTAGCCGGAGGGGTTTGAACACTGAAGCTTTCTTT. Translation gives CSVSRRGLNTEAFF.

The chain's CDR3 is CASSAGTGNNYGYTF. As DNA, the CDR3 is TGTGCCAGCAGCGCCGGGACAGGGAATAACTATGGCTACACCTTC. The chain combines TRBV7-6 with TRBJ1-2; 9 nucleotides match TRBD1. Germline V gene lookup returns CDR1 SGHVS and CDR2 FNYEAQ. This CDR3 is 15 amino acids long. V trimming: 5 bases; J trimming: 1 base; junction bases outside the gene matches: 5.

The chain recombines TRBV24-1 with TRBJ1-2, with 8 bases fitting TRBD1. Germline CDR1 reads KGHDR; CDR2 reads SFDVKD. The V and J ends lost 2 bases and 8 bases, in that order; junction bases with no gene match: 12. This CDR3 has 16 residues. CDR3 region: CATSDSSGTGGLGYTF. In DNA form, the CDR3 reads TGTGCCACCAGTGATTCGTCCGGGACAGGTGGATTGGGCTACACCTTC.